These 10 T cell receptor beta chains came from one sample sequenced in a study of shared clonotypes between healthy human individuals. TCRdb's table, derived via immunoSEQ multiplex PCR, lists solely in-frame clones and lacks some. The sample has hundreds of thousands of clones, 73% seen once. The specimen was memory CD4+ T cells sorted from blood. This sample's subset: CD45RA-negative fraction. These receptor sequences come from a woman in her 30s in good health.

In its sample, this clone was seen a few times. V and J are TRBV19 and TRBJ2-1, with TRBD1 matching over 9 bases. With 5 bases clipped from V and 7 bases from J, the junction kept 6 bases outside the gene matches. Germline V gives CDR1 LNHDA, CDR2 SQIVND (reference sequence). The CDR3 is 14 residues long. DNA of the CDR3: TGTGCCAGTAGTGCCCGGACAGGGGAAAATGAGCAGTTCTTC. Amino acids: CASSARTGENEQFF.

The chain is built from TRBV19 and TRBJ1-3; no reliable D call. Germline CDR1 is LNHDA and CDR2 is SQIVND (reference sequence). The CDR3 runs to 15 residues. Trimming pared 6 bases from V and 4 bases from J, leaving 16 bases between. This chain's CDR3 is CASRERGDWGNTIYF. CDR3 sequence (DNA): TGTGCCAGTAGGGAACGCGGAGACTGGGGAAACACCATATATTTT.

CDR3 loop: CASSEYETQYF. The CDR3 nucleotides read TGTGCCAGCAGTGAATATGAGACCCAGTACTTC. This chain joins TRBV25-1 and TRBJ2-5; D gene unclear. CDR1 is MGHDK, CDR2 SYGVNS, per germline. The CDR3 loop spans 11 amino acids. V was clipped by 0 bases and J by 5 bases, with 1 base between them. The whole variable domain, filled in from reference TRBV25-1 and TRBJ2-5, reads EADIYQTPRYLVIGTGKKITLECSQTMGHDKMYWYQQDPGMELHLIHYSYGVNSTEKGDLSSESTVSRIRTEHFPLTLESARPSHTSQYLCASSEYETQYFGPGTRLLVL.

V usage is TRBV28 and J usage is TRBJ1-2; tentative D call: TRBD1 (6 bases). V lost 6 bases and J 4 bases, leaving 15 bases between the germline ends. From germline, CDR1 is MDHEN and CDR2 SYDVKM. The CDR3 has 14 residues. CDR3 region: CASRGGGSVYGYTF. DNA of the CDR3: TGTGCCAGCAGAGGAGGGGGGTCGGTCTATGGCTACACCTTC.

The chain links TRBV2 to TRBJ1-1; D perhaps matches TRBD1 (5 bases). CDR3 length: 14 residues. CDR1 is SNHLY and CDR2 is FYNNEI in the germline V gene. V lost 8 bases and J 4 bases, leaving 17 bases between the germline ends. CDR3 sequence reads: CASENALTVTEAFF. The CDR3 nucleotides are TGTGCCAGCGAGAATGCGTTGACAGTCACTGAAGCTTTCTTT.

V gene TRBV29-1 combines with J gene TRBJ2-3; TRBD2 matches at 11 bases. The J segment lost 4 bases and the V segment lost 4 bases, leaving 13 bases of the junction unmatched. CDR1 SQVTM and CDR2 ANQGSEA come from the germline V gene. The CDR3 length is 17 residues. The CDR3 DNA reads TGCAGCGTTGGGGGGAAGGATAGCGGGAGGGACTCAGATACGCAGTATTTT. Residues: CSVGGKDSGRDSDTQYF.

Written as DNA, the CDR3 is TGCAGCGTTGACGGACAGGGGAGCGAGACCCAGTACTTC. It specifies CSVDGQGSETQYF. The chain combines TRBV29-1 with TRBJ2-5; 9 bases are shared with TRBD1. This CDR3 comprises 13 residues. J was trimmed by 5 bases and V by 3 bases; bases with no gene match: 4. The V gene's germline CDR1 is SQVTM and CDR2 ANQGSEA.

The DNA of the CDR3 is TGTGCCAGCAGTGCCCCGTGGGGAATAGGGGAAGCTAACTATGGCTACACCTTC. This sequence encodes CASSAPWGIGEANYGYTF. The rearrangement links TRBV6-1 to TRBJ1-2; maybe TRBD1 (5 bases). This CDR3 has 18 amino acids. The germline V and J ends were trimmed by 4 bases and 0 bases, with 21 bases remaining between them. Germline values: CDR1 MNHNS, CDR2 SASEGT.

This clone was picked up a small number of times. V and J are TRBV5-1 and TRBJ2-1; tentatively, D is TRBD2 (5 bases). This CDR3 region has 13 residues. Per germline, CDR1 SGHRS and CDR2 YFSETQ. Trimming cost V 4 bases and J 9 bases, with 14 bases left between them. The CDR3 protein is CASSPGGGGEQFF. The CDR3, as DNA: TGCGCCAGCAGCCCAGGCGGAGGCGGTGAGCAGTTCTTC.

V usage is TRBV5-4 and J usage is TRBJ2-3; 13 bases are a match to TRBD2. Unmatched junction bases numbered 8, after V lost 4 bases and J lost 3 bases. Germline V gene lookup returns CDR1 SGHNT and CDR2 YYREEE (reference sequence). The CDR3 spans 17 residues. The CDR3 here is CASSDARTSGSTDTQYF. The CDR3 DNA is TGTGCCAGCAGCGATGCGAGGACTAGCGGGAGTACAGATACGCAGTATTTT.